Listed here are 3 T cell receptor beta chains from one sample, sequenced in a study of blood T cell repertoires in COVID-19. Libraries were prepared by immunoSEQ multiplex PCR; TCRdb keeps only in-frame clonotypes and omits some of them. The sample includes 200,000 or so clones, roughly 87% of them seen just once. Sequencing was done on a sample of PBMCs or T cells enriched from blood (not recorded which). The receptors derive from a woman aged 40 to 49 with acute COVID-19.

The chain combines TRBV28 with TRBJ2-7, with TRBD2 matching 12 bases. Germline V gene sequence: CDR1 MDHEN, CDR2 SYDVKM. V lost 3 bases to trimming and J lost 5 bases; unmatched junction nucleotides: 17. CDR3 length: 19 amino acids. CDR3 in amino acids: CASSFLTISSGGASDEQYF. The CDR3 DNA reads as TGTGCCAGCAGTTTCCTTACCATTTCTAGCGGGGGGGCCAGCGACGAGCAGTACTTC.

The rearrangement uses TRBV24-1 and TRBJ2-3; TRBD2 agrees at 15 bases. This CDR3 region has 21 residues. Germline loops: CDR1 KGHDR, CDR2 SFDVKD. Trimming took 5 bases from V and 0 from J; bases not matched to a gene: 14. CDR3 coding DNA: TGTGCCACCAGTGGCCGACCGGGACTAGCGGGGGGCTTTACTAGCACAGATACGCAGTATTTT. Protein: CATSGRPGLAGGFTSTDTQYF.

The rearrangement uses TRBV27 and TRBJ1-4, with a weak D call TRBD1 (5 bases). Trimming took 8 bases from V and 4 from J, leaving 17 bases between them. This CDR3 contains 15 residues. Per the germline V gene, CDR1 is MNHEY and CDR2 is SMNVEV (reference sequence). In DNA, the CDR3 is TGTGCCAGCGGATCCGGGGGAGCTGGTAATGAAAAACTGTTTTTT. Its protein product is CASGSGGAGNEKLFF.